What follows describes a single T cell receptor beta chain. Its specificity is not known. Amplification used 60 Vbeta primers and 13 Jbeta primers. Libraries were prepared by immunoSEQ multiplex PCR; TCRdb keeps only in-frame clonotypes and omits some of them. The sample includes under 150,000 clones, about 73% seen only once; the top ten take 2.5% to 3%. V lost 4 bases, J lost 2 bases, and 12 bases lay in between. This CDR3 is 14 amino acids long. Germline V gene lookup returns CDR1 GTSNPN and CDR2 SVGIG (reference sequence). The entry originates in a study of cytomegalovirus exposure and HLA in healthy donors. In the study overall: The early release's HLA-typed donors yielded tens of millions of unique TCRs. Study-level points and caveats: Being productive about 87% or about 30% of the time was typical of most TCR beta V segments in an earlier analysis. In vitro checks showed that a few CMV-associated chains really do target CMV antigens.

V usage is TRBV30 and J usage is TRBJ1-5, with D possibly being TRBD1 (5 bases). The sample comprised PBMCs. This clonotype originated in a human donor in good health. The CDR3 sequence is CAWNQGVGNQPQHF. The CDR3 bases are TGTGCCTGGAATCAAGGGGTGGGCAATCAGCCCCAGCATTTT.